Listed below are T cell receptor beta chains from one sample, sequenced in a study of cytomegalovirus exposure and HLA in healthy donors. Profiled with immunoSEQ multiplex PCR; TCRdb holds only in-frame clones, not every one. Among 150,000 to 200,000 clones listed, 75% were seen once. Sequences were obtained from PBMCs. The receptor source for this set is a male donor in good health and CMV-seronegative. Both conserved end residues are part of each CDR3.

TRBV29-1,TRBJ2-3,CSVEVATDTQYF
TRBV27,TRBJ2-6,CASREAGSGANVLTF
TRBV30,TRBJ1-1,CAWGGNTEAFF
TRBV4-1,TRBJ1-2,CASSQDVRGREGYTF
TRBV29-1,TRBJ2-3,CSVTTGDTQYF
TRBV28,TRBJ2-1,CASSSSGQGDNEQFF
TRBV5-1,TRBJ2-7,CASSANSYEQYF
TRBV19,TRBJ2-1,CASSTGGYNEQFF
TRBV18,TRBJ2-2,CASSPKSGGPTGELFF
TRBV7-2,TRBJ1-5,CASSLDGGSNQPQHF
TRBV2,TRBJ2-3,CASSGGGGAADTQYF
TRBV19,TRBJ1-3,CASSISTVNSGNTIYF
TRBV7-6,TRBJ1-4,CASRRSGSTNEKLFF
TRBV9,TRBJ2-7,CASSVALDSYEQYF
TRBV19,TRBJ2-3,CASSIGLTDTQYF
TRBV2,TRBJ1-1,CVSSANPLSEAFF
TRBV6-5,NA,CASSYTLTGLTYEQYF
TRBV6-1,TRBJ2-3,CASRQGGDTQYF
TRBV10-2,TRBJ2-3,CASSDESGWADTQYF
TRBV27,TRBJ1-2,CASRPFRGGLYGYTF
TRBV15,TRBJ1-2,CATSLDRGAYGYTF
TRBV4-2,TRBJ2-3,CASSQGAGQGNWALADTQYF
TRBV7-3,TRBJ2-1,CASSRGTGEQFF
TRBV6-5,TRBJ2-3,CASRRLASTDTQYF
TRBV18,TRBJ1-1,CASSPAYLGQGKTEAFF
TRBV2,TRBJ2-3,CASREQASTDTQYF
TRBV5-1,TRBJ2-2,CASSPTDRANTGELFF
TRBV27,TRBJ2-1,CASSFAGRNEQFF
TRBV6-5,TRBJ2-3,CASSYSTGAHTDTQYF
TRBV2,TRBJ2-5,CASSPWGRDFQETQYF
TRBV11-3,TRBJ2-7,CASSTQRVTYEQYF
TRBV28,TRBJ1-2,CASSSSGTGKNYGYTF
TRBV27,TRBJ2-7,CASSFLLGAGAYEQYF
TRBV2,TRBJ2-6,CASSPLSGANVLTF
TRBV28,TRBJ1-2,CASSLNSYGYTF
TRBV7-8,TRBJ2-5,CASSRLGSGPQETQYF
TRBV6-9,TRBJ2-7,CATRSGEEFYEQYF